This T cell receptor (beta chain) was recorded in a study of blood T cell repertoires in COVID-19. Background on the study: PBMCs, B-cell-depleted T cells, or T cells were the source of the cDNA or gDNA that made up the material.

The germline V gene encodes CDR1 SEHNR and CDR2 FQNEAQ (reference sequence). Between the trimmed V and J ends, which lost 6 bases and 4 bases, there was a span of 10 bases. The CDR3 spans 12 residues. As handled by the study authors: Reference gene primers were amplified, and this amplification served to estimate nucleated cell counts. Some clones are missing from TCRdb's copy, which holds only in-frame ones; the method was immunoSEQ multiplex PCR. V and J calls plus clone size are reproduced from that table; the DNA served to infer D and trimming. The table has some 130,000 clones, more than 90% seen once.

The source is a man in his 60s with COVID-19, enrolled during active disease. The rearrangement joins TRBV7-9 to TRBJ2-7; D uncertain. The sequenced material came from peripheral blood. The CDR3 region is CASRGSGYEQYF. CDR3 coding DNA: TGTGCCAGCAGGGGCAGTGGATACGAGCAGTACTTC.